These 10 T cell receptor beta chains share one sample of origin, sequenced in a study of OX40 agonist ivuxolimab in advanced cancers. Profiling relied on immunoSEQ multiplex PCR, and the TCRdb table lists in-frame clones only, not all of them. The profile covers about 68,000 clones, with 70% to 85% appearing a single time and 1.5% to 2% taken by the ten largest. Sequences were derived from CD4+ or CD8+ T cells sorted from blood, sampled in a trial of the OX40 agonist ivuxolimab. Source of these receptors: an adult with an advanced solid tumor such as melanoma, head and neck, liver or kidney cancer.

The chain is built from TRBV11-3 and TRBJ2-2; D is ambiguous. The V end lost 5 bases, the J end lost 4 bases, and 17 bases lay between the germline ends. Germline CDR1 and CDR2: SGHNT and YENEEA. CDR3 length: 16 amino acids. The CDR3, as DNA: TGTGCCAGCAGCCATAGCCCCAGTACCTTCACCGGGGAGCTGTTTTTT. Its translation is CASSHSPSTFTGELFF.

The J gene is TRBJ2-1, the V gene TRBV19; D remains ambiguous. The V and J ends lost 7 bases and 9 bases respectively, with 19 bases between them. The V gene's germline CDR1 is LNHDA and CDR2 SQIVND (reference sequence). The CDR3 consists of 14 residues. CDR3 DNA: TGTGCCAGTACCGGACCGGTGGCTAACACTGAGCAGTTCTTC. This translates into CASTGPVANTEQFF.

This sequence joins TRBV29-1 and TRBJ2-1, with 11 bases aligning to TRBD2. The CDR3 is made up of 13 amino acids. The germline V gene has CDR1 SQVTM and CDR2 ANQGSEA. Trimming at V came to 7 bases and at J to 10 bases, leaving 9 bases not matched to a gene. The CDR3 DNA reads TGCAGCGACCGACTAGCGGGACTGGGGGAGCAGTTCTTC. Translated, it gives CSDRLAGLGEQFF.

The chain employs TRBV11-2 and TRBJ2-5; the match to TRBD2 covers 13 bases. Germline V gene lookup returns CDR1 SGHAT and CDR2 FQNNGV. V was clipped by 4 bases and J by 7 bases; unmatched bases: 9. The CDR3 sequence is 16 residues long. The CDR3 sequence is CASSSLTSGRAWTQYF. CDR3 in DNA: TGTGCCAGCAGCTCCCTCACTAGCGGGAGGGCCTGGACCCAGTACTTC.

V and J are TRBV11-2 and TRBJ2-3, with D unresolved. This CDR3 region has 13 residues. Germline V gene sequence: CDR1 SGHAT, CDR2 FQNNGV. V lost 6 bases to trimming and J lost 0 bases, with 7 bases between them. This chain's CDR3 is CASRKLSTDTQYF. The CDR3 region has the DNA TGTGCCAGCAGAAAACTCAGCACAGATACGCAGTATTTT.

The rearrangement uses TRBV21-1 and TRBJ2-7. TRBV21-1 corresponds to a pseudogene. The length of the CDR3 is 13 residues. CDR3 loop: CASSKGDAYEQYF. The CDR3 DNA is TGTGCCAGCAGCAAAGGGGACGCCTACGAGCAGTACTTC.

This chain joins TRBV5-6 and TRBJ2-5; tentative D call: TRBD2 (5 bases). The CDR3 extends over 15 amino acids. The V and J ends lost 2 bases and 0 bases respectively, with 11 bases between them. Germline V gene lookup returns CDR1 SGHDT and CDR2 YYEEEE. This CDR3 reads CASSLGGPYQETQYF. In nucleotides, the CDR3 is TGTGCCAGCAGCTTAGGCGGGCCATACCAAGAGACCCAGTACTTC.

The CDR3 bases are TGCGCCAGCAGCTTAGAATGGACACGGGGAGACCTATACAATGAGCAGTTCTTC. Translated, it gives CASSLEWTRGDLYNEQFF. The chain combines TRBV5-1 with TRBJ2-1, with D tentatively TRBD1 or TRBD2 (5 bases each). Trimming pared 2 bases from V and 4 bases from J, leaving 22 bases between. The CDR3 is made up of 18 amino acids. Germline loops: CDR1 SGHRS, CDR2 YFSETQ.

This clone occurred a few times. The chain has TRBV10-3 and TRBJ1-5; 11 bases map to TRBD1. The CDR3 sequence is 15 residues long. The V and J ends lost 8 bases and 0 bases, in that order; junction bases with no gene match: 3. Germline V CDR1 and CDR2: ENHRY, SYGVKD. CDR3 bases: TGTGCCATCGGGGGACAGGGGGATAGCAATCAGCCCCAGCATTTT. Translation gives CAIGGQGDSNQPQHF.

The chain has TRBV28 and TRBJ1-2, with TRBD1 as a possible D gene (6 bases). In germline, CDR1 is MDHEN, CDR2 SYDVKM. The V end lost 6 bases, the J end lost 6 bases, and 23 bases lay between the germline ends. The CDR3 totals 16 residues. The CDR3 loop is CASSLTGFPTKNGYTF. Written as DNA, the CDR3 is TGTGCCAGCAGCTTAACAGGGTTCCCAACTAAGAATGGCTACACCTTC.